The following is a T cell receptor (beta chain) sequence with its context. The antigen remains unidentified. Profiled with immunoSEQ multiplex PCR; TCRdb holds only in-frame clones, not every one. The sample yields roughly 110,000 clones, over 85% seen once. The sample is drawn from a study of graft-versus-host responses after intestinal transplantation. The ends were cut back, 1 base at V and 5 bases at J, with 7 bases in the middle. Per the germline V gene, CDR1 is SGHTA and CDR2 is FQGNSA. There are 13 residues in the CDR3. Notes on the study in general: Early post-transplant HvG declines tracked with peak circulating GvH clone levels. The recipient marrow held GvH clones, and some of them showed up first in ileum or blood.

The V and J genes are TRBV7-2 and TRBJ2-3, with D unclear. The clonotype was recovered from a human donor who was the organ donor for an intestinal transplant. Sequenced material: unstimulated CD4+ T cells sorted from spleen or lymph node cells, taken before transplant. The CDR3 DNA follows: TGTGCCAGCAGCTTAGAGTTCGAAGATACGCAGTATTTT. It specifies CASSLEFEDTQYF.